This T cell receptor (beta chain) is from a study of shared clonotypes between healthy human individuals. Study findings and constraints: Richness estimates generally favored naive over memory subsets. Large depth notwithstanding, sorted-subset sequencing proved incomplete by rarefaction.

In the case of this clone: What it binds is not known.

The naive CD8 population came from CD45RO-negative cells selected for CCR7, without terminally differentiated effector memory CD45RA+ cells. Only Caucasian adults living in Nashville, Tennessee served as donors. Looked up from germline, CDR1 is SEHNR and CDR2 is FQNEAQ (reference sequence). This CDR3 has 15 residues. V lost 1 base to trimming and J lost 4 bases; unmatched junction nucleotides: 6. The protocol was immunoSEQ multiplex PCR, while the TCRdb copy is restricted to in-frame clones and leaves out a portion. The table shows 700,000 to 950,000 clones, with around 96% occurring only once. Sequencing was done on a sample of naive CD8+ T cells sorted from blood. The chain links TRBV7-9 to TRBJ2-7; 8 bases fit TRBD2. The TCR was taken from a man aged 30 to 39 in good health. In nucleotides, the CDR3 is TGTGCCAGCAGCTTAGATGCGGGAGGCTTATACGAGCAGTACTTC. Protein sequence: CASSLDAGGLYEQYF. Drawing the rest from reference TRBV7-9 and TRBJ2-7, the complete variable domain is DTGVSQNPRHKITKRGQNVTFRCDPISEHNRLYWYRQTLGQGPEFLTYFQNEAQLEKSRLLSDRFSAERPKGSFSTLEIQRTEQGDSAMYLCASSLDAGGLYEQYFGPGTRLTVT.